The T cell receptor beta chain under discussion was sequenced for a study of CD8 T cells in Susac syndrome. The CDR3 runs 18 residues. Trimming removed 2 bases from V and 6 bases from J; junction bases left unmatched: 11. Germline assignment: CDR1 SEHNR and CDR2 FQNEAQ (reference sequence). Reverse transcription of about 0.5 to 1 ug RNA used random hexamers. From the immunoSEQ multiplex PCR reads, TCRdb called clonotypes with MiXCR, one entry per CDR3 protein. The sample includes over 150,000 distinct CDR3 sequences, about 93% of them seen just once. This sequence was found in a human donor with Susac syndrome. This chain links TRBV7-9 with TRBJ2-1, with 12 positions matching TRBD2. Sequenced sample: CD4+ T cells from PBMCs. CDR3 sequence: CASSLPPRLAGDRNEQFF. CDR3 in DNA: TGTGCCAGCAGCTTACCGCCTAGACTAGCGGGGGATCGCAATGAGCAGTTCTTC.